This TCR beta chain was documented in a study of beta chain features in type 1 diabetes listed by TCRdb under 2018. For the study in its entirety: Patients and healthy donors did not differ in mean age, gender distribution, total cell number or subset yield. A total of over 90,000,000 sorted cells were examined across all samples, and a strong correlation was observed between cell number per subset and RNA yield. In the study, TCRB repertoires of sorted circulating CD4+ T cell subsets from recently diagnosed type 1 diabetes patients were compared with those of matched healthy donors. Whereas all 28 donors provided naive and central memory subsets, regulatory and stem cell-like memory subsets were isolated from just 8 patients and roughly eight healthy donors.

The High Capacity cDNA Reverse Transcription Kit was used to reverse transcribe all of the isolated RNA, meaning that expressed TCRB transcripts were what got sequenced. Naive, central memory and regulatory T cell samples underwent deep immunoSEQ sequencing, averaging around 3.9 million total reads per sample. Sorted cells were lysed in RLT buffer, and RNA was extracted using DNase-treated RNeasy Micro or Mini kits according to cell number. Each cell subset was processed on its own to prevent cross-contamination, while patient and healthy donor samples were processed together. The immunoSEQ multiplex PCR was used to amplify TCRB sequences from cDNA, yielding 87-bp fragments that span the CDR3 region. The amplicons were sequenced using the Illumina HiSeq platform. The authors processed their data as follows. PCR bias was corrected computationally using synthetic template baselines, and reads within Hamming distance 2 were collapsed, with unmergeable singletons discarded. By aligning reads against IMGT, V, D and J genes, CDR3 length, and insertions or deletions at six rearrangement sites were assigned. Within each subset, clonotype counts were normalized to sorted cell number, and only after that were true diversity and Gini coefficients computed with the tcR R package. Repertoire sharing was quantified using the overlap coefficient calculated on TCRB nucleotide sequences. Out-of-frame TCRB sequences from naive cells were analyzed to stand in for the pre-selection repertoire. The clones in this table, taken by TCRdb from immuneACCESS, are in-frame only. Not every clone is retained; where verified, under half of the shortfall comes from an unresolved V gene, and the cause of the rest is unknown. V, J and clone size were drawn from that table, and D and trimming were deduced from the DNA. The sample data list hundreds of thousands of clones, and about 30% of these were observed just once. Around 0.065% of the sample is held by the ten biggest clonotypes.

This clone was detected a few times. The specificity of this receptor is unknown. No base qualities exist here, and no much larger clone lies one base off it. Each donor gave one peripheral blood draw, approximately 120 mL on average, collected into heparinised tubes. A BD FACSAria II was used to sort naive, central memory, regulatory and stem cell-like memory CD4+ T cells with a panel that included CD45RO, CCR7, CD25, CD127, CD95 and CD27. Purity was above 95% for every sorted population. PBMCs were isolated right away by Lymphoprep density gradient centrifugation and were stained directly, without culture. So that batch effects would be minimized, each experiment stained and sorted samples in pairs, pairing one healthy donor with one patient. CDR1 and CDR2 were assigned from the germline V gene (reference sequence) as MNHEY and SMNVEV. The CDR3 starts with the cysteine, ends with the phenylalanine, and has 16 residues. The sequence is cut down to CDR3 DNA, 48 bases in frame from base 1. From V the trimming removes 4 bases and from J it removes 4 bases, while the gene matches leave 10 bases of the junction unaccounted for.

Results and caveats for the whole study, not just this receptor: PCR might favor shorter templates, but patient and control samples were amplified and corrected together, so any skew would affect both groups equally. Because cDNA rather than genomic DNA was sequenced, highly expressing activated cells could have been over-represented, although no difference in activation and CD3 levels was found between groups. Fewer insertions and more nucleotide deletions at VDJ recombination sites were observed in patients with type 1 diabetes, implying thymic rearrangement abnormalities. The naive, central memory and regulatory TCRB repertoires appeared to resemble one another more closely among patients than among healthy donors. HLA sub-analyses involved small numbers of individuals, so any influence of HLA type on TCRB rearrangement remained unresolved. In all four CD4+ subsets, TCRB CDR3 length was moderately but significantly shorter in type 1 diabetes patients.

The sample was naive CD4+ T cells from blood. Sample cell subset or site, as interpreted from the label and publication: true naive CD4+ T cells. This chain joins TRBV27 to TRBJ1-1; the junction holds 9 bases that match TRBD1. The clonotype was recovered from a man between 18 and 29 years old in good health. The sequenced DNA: TGTGCCAGCAGTTCCTCGGGGGACAGGGTAGCCACTGAAGCTTTCTTT. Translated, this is CASSSSGDRVATEAFF.